The T cell receptor (beta chain) described here comes from a study of blood T cell repertoires in COVID-19. The wider study: T cells, B-cell-depleted T cells, or PBMCs provided the cDNA or gDNA that served as material.

Trimming removed 1 base at V and 3 bases at J, with 10 bases between. The CDR3 length is 14 residues. Germline-derived CDR1 and CDR2 are SGHTA and FQGNSA. TCRdb keeps only in-frame clones here, not all; method: immunoSEQ multiplex PCR. The table includes around 150,000 clones, approximately 79% detected once. This clone was detected a few times. The receptor was isolated from a man in his forties or fifties with active or convalescent COVID-19. Sequencing used peripheral blood. The chain recombines TRBV7-2 with TRBJ2-7; D is uncertain. The CDR3 coding sequence is TGTGCCAGCAGCTTAGGACTCAAAGACTACGAGCAGTACTTC. Its translation is CASSLGLKDYEQYF.